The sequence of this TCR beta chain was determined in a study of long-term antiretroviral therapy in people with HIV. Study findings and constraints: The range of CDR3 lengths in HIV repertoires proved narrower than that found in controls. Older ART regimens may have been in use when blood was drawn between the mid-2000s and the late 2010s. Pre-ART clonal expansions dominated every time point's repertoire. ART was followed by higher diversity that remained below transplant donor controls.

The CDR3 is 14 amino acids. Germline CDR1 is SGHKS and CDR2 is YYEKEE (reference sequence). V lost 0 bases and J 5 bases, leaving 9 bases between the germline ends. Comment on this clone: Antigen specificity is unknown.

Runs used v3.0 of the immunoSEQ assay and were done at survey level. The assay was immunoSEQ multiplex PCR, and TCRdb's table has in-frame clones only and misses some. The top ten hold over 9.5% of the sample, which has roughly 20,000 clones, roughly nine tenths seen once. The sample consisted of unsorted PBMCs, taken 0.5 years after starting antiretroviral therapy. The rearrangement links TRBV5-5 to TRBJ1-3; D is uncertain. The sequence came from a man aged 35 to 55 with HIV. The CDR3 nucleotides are TGTGCCAGCAGCTTGGAGTTTGGTAGAAACACCATATATTTT. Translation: CASSLEFGRNTIYF. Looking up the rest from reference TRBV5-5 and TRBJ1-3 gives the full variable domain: DAGVTQSPTHLIKTRGQQVTLRCSPISGHKSVSWYQQVLGQGPQFIFQYYEKEERGRGNFPDRFSARQFPNYSSELNVNALLLGDSALYLCASSLEFGRNTIYFGEGSWLTVV.